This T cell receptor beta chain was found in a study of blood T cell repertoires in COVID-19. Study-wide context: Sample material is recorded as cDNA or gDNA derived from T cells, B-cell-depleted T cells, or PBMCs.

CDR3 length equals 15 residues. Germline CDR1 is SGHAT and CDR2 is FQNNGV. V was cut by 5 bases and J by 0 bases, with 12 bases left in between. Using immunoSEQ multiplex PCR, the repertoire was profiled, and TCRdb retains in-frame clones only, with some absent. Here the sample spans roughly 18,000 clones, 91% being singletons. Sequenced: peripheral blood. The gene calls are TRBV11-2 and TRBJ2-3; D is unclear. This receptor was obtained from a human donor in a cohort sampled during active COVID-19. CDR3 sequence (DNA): TGTGCCAGCAGCCCCTACATCGGGAGCACAGATACGCAGTATTTT. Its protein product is CASSPYIGSTDTQYF.